This T cell receptor beta chain derives from a study of T cell clusters in autoimmune cytopenias. Study-wide findings and caveats: Exclusive TRB clusters were about 2.8-fold more numerous in healthy donors than in active autoimmune hepatitis.

TRB rearrangements were amplified by touch-down multiplex PCR with mixed TRB-A/B primers. Reanalyzing the multiplex PCR reads, TCRdb keeps one entry per CDR3 protein, without DNA. This sample's clone table lists some 2,000 distinct CDR3 sequences. Germline V gene data show CDR1 as LNHDA and CDR2 as SQIVND (reference sequence). The CDR3 loop spans 14 amino acids. TRB was amplified from 250 ng of peripheral blood genomic DNA per sample. Measured by frequency, this clonotype is medium-sized. The antigen remains unidentified. Specimen: peripheral blood. This chain uses TRBV19 with TRBJ1-1; TCRdb designates TRBD1, a call that cannot be tested without DNA. The clonotype was recovered from a human donor with an autoimmune cytopenia or autoimmune hepatitis (not recorded which). The CDR3 here is CASRTTPGSTEAFF.